These 11 T cell receptor beta chains came from one sample sequenced in a study of early T cells in non-severe SARS-CoV-2 infection (dated by TCRdb to about 2021). Library creation used 5' RACE. These reads were obtained on a NextSeq 500. TCRdb reanalyzed the raw reads on its own, using fastp at Q25 for trimming and MiXCR for clone calling, and kept in-frame beta chains. Each entry merges the rows of one CDR3 protein and shows their most common DNA and genes. Within this sample are more than 65,000 distinct CDR3 sequences, with under 15% of them counted one time only. Over 1% of the sample goes to the ten largest clones. The sample was whole blood. The receptors here all came from an adult who was a healthcare worker with PCR-confirmed SARS-CoV-2 infection or an uninfected control (not recorded which).

This clonotype was seen at least ten times. V gene TRBV27 combines with J gene TRBJ2-1, with 10 bases identical to TRBD2. This CDR3 contains 14 residues. From germline, CDR1 is MNHEY and CDR2 SMNVEV (reference sequence). The V segment lost 3 bases and the J segment 8 bases; nucleotides outside the gene matches: 4. The CDR3 DNA follows: TGTGCCAGCAGTTTTGTAGCGGGGGGCTATGAGCAGTTCTTC. This sequence encodes CASSFVAGGYEQFF.

This clonotype was picked up many times. The V gene is TRBV27, the J gene TRBJ2-3; the D gene is possibly TRBD2 (6 bases). Germline V gene lookup returns CDR1 MNHEY and CDR2 SMNVEV (reference sequence). The CDR3 sequence is 16 residues long. V was shortened by 4 bases and J by 5 bases, with 19 bases between the two germline ends. CDR3 sequence reads: CASSSAGRFLGDTQYF. The DNA of the CDR3 is TGTGCCAGCAGTTCGGCGGGGAGGTTCCTGGGAGATACGCAGTATTTT.

This clonotype was detected ten times or more. J is TRBJ2-7 and V is TRBV28; a possible D gene is TRBD1 (5 bases). This CDR3 has 14 residues. The V and J ends lost 6 bases and 4 bases respectively, with 16 bases between them. Germline CDR1 MDHEN, CDR2 SYDVKM. This CDR3 reads CASSPPGHRYEQYF. As DNA, the CDR3 is TGTGCCAGCAGCCCCCCAGGACATAGGTACGAGCAGTACTTC.

This clonotype was found many times. The V call is TRBV24-1, the J call TRBJ2-7; 7 bases fit TRBD1. CDR1 is KGHDR, CDR2 SFDVKD, per germline. The length of the CDR3 is 14 residues. Losses at the gene ends were 4 bases for V and 7 bases for J; bases not matched to a gene: 9. This CDR3 is CATSDQTGAGEQYF. The CDR3 coding sequence is TGTGCCACCAGTGACCAAACAGGGGCCGGGGAGCAGTACTTC.

This clonotype came up many times. The gene calls are TRBV24-1 and TRBJ2-1, with D perhaps TRBD1 (6 bases). CDR1 is KGHDR and CDR2 is SFDVKD in the germline V gene. Trimming pared 2 bases from V and 3 bases from J, leaving 13 bases between. CDR3 length: 16 amino acids. CDR3 nucleotide sequence: TGTGCCACCAGTGATTCATCCGGGACACTCTACAATGAGCAGTTCTTC. Residues: CATSDSSGTLYNEQFF.

There are many counts of this clonotype. V usage is TRBV28 and J usage is TRBJ2-5; no definite D call. The germline V and J ends were trimmed by 5 bases and 5 bases, with 18 bases remaining between them. CDR1 and CDR2 (germline): MDHEN, SYDVKM. This CDR3 region has 15 residues. The CDR3: CASSPTSVVLETQYF. The DNA for the CDR3 is TGTGCCAGCAGTCCCACCTCCGTGGTGCTGGAGACCCAGTACTTC.

This clonotype was observed many times. This chain uses TRBV7-2 with TRBJ2-1; perhaps TRBD2 as D (5 bases). The CDR3 covers 14 residues. Between the trimmed V and J ends, which lost 2 bases and 6 bases, there was a span of 11 bases. The germline gives CDR1 SGHTA, CDR2 FQGNSA. CDR3 amino acids: CASSLQELGNEQFF. CDR3 sequence (DNA): TGTGCCAGCAGCTTACAGGAACTAGGCAATGAGCAGTTCTTC.

This clonotype has a count of ten or more. This chain connects TRBV5-5 to TRBJ1-4; 12 bases line up with TRBD1. CDR3 size: 16 residues. The V gene's germline CDR1 is SGHKS and CDR2 YYEKEE (reference sequence). V dropped 4 bases and J dropped 8; count of bases not matched to a gene: 9. The CDR3 spells CASSTSLGTGGEKLFF. In DNA, the CDR3 is TGTGCCAGCAGCACCTCTCTGGGGACAGGGGGCGAAAAACTGTTTTTT.

The sample holds many counts of this clonotype. CDR3 in DNA: TGTGCCAGCAGTTTATTCAGCGGGATAGTAGCCAAAAACATTCAGTACTTC. Translation gives CASSLFSGIVAKNIQYF. The chain recombines TRBV28 with TRBJ2-4, with 7 bases matching TRBD2. V lost 1 base to trimming and J lost 0 bases; unmatched junction nucleotides: 6. CDR3 length: 17 residues. Germline CDR1 reads MDHEN; CDR2 reads SYDVKM.

V gene TRBV29-1 combines with J gene TRBJ2-2; possibly TRBD1 for D (6 bases). Germline V gene sequence: CDR1 SQVTM, CDR2 ANQGSEA. V was trimmed by 6 bases and J by 4 bases, leaving 12 bases between them. The CDR3 is made up of 13 amino acids. Here the CDR3 DNA reads TGCAGCGTCTCGCCAGGGGCCACCGGGGAGCTGTTTTTT. It specifies CSVSPGATGELFF.

The chain combines TRBV7-9 with TRBJ1-2; D not certain. CDR1 is SEHNR and CDR2 is FQNEAQ in the germline V gene (reference sequence). V lost 1 base and J lost 6, with 9 bases in between. There are 13 residues in the CDR3. The CDR3 DNA sequence: TGTGCCAGCAGCTTAGTAAGCCCCGATGGCTACACCTTC. It codes for CASSLVSPDGYTF.